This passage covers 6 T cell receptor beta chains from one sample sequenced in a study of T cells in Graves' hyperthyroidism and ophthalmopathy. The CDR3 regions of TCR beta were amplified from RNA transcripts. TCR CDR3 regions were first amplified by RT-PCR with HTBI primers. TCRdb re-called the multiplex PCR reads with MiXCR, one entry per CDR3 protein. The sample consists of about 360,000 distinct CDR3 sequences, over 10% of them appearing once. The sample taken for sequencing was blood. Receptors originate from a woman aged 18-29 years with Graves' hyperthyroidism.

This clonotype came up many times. The CDR3 reads CASSLLGTADFRGYTF. The CDR3 DNA follows: TGTGCCAGCAGTTTATTGGGGACAGCCGACTTCCGTGGCTACACCTTC. This sequence joins TRBV28 and TRBJ1-2; 7 nucleotides align to TRBD1. CDR3 length: 16 amino acids. Per the germline V gene, CDR1 is MDHEN and CDR2 is SYDVKM. Trimming at V came to 1 base and at J to 7 bases, leaving 12 bases not matched to a gene.

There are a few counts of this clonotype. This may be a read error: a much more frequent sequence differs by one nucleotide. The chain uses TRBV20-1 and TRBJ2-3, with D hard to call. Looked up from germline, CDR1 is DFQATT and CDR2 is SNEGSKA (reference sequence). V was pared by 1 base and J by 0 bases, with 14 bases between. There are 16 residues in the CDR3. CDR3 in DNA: TGCAGTGCTAGAGCCCCTCCGGACCGTAGCACAGATACGCAGTATTTT. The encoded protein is CSARAPPDRSTDTQYF.

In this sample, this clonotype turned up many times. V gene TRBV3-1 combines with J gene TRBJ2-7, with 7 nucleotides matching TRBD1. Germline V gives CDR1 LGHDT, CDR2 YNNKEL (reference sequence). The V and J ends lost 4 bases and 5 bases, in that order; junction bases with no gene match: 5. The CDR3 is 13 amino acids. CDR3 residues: CASSPTGQDEQYF. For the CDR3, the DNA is TGTGCCAGCAGCCCGACAGGGCAGGACGAGCAGTACTTC.

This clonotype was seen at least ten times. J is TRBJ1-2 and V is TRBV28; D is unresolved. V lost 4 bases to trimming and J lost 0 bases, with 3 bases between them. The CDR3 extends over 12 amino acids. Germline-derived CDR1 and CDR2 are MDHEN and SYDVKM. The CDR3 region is CASSWPNYGYTF. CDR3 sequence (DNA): TGTGCCAGCAGTTGGCCTAACTATGGCTACACCTTC.

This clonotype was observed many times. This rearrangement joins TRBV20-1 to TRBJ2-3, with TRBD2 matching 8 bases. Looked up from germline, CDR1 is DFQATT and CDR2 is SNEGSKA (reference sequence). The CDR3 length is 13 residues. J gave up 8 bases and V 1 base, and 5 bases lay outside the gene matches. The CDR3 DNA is TGCAGTGCTAGAGGTAGCGGGACGGGTACGCAGTATTTT. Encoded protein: CSARGSGTGTQYF.

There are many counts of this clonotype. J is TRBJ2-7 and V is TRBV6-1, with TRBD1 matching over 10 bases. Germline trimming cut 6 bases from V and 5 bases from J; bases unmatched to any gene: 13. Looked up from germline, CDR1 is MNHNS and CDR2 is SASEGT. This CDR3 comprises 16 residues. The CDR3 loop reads CASRHDTGTGDDEQYF. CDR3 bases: TGTGCCAGCAGGCATGATACCGGGACAGGGGACGACGAGCAGTACTTC.